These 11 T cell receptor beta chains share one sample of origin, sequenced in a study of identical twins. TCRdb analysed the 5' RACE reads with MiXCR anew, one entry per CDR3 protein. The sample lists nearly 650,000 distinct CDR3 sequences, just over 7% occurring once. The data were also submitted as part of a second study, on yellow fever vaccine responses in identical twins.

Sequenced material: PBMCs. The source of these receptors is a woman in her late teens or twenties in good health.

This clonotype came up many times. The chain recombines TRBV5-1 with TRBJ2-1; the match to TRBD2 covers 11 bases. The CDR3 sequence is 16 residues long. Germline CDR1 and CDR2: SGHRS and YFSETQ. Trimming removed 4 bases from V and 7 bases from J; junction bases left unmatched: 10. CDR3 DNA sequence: TGCGCCAGCAGCCCTATAGCGGGGGGGCCCTGGAATGAGCAGTTCTTC. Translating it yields CASSPIAGGPWNEQFF.

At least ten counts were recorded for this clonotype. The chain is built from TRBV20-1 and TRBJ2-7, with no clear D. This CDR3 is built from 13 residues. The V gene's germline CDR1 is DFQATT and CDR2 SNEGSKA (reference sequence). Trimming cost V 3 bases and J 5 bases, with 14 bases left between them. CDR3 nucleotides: TGCAGTGCTAGTGTGAGTAACAGCAACGAGCAGTACGTC. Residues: CSASVSNSNEQYV.

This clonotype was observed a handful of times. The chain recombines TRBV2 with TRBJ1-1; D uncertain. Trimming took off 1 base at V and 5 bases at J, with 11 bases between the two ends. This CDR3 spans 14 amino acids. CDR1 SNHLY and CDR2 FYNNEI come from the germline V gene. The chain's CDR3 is CASSEDPGRTEAFF. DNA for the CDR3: TGTGCCAGCAGTGAAGACCCGGGAAGGACTGAAGCTTTCTTT.

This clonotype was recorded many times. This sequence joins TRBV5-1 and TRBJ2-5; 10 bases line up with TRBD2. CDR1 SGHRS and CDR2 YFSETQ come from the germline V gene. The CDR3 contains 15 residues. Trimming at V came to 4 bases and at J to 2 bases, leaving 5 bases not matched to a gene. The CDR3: CASSPGLAVQETQYF. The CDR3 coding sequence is TGCGCCAGCAGCCCAGGACTAGCGGTACAAGAGACCCAGTACTTC.

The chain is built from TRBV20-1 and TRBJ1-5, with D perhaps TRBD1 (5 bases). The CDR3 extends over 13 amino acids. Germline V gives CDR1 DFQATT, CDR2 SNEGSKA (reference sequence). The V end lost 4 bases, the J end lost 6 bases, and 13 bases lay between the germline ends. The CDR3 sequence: CSAIGAGVQPQHF. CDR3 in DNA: TGCAGTGCTATAGGGGCTGGGGTTCAGCCCCAGCATTTT.

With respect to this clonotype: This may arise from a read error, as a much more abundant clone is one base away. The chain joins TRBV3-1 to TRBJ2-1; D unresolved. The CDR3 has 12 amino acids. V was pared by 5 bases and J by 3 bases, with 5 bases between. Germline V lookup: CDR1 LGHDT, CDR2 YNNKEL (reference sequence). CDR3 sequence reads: CASSDIYNEQFF. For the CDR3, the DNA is TGTGCCAGCAGCGACATCTACAATGAGCAGTTCTTC.

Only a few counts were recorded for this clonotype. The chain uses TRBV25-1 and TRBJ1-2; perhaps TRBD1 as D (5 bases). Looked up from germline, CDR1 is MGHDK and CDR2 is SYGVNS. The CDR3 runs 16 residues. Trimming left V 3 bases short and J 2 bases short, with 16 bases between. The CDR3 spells CASSETGGRGNYGYTF. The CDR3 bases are TGTGCCAGCAGTGAGACCGGGGGTCGGGGGAACTATGGCTACACCTTC.

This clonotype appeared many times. CDR3 DNA sequence: TGCAGCGTTGTCGGCGGGGACAGTGCTTTTTCTGGCACCTTC. Amino acids: CSVVGGDSAFSGTF. The chain carries TRBV29-1 and TRBJ1-2, with 7 bases aligning to TRBD1. CDR3 length: 14 amino acids. The germline V gene encodes CDR1 SQVTM and CDR2 ANQGSEA. The J segment lost 13 bases and the V segment lost 4 bases, leaving 18 bases of the junction unmatched.

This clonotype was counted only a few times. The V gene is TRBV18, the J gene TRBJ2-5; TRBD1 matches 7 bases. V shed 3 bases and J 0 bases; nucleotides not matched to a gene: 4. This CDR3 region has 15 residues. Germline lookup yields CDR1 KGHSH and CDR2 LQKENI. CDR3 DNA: TGTGCCAGCTCACCCGGGACAGTCAACCAAGAGACCCAGTACTTC. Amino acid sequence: CASSPGTVNQETQYF.

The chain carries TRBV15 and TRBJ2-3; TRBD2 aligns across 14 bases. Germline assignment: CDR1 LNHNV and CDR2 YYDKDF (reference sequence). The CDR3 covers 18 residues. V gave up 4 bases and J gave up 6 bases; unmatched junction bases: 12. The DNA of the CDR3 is TGTGCCACCAGCACCAGCTCCGGACTAGCGGGGGGAGGGGATACGCAGTATTTT. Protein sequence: CATSTSSGLAGGGDTQYF. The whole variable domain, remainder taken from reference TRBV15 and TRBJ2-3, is DAMVIQNPRYQVTQFGKPVTLSCSQTLNHNVMYWYQQKSSQAPKLLFHYYDKDFNNEADTPDNFQSRRPNTSFCFLDIRSPGLGDTAMYLCATSTSSGLAGGGDTQYFGPGTRLTVL.

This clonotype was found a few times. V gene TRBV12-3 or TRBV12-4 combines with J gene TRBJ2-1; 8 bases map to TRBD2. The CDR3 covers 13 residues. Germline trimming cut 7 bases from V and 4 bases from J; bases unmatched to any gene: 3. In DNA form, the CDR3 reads TGTGCCAGCATTGCGGGAGGTTACAATGAGCAGTTCTTC. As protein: CASIAGGYNEQFF.